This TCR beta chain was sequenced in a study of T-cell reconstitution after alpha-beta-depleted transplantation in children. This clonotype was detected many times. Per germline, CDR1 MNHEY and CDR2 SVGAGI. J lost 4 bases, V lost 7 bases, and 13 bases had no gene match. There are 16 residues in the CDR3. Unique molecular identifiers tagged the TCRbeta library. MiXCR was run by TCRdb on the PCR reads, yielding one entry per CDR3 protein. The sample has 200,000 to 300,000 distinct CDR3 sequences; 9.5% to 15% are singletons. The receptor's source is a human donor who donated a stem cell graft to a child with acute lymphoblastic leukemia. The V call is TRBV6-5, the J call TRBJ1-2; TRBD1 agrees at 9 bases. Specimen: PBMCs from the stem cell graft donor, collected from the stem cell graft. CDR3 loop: CASTRIRDRDRYGYTF. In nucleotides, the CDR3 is TGTGCCAGCACCCGGATCCGGGACAGGGATCGCTATGGCTACACCTTC.